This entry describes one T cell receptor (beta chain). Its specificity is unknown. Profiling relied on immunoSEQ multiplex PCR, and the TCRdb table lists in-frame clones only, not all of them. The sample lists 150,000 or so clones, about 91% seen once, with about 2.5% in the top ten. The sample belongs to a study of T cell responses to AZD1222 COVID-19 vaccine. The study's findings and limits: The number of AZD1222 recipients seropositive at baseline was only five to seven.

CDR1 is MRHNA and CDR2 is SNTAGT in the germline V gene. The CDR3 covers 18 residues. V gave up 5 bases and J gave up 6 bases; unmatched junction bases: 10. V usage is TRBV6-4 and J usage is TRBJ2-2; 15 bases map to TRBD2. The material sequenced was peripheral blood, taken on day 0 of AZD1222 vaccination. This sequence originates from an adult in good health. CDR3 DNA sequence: TGTGCCAGCAGTTACCCTGGACTAGCGGGGGGGCTAGCCGGGGAGCTGTTTTTT. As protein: CASSYPGLAGGLAGELFF.